One and the same sample provided the 22 T cell receptor beta chains below, sequenced in a study of shared clonotypes between healthy human individuals (dated by TCRdb to 2019 to 2021). The library relied on the immunoSEQ multiplex PCR assay. TCRdb holds this immuneACCESS table with in-frame rearrangements only. Some clones are missing; in checked studies, unresolved V genes explain under half, and the rest has no known cause. This sample holds hundreds of thousands of clones; approximately 79% were observed only once. The ten largest clones add up to 1.7% of the sample. Sequencing was done on a sample of memory CD4+ T cells sorted from blood. What this sample's cell subset or site label stands for: CD45RA-negative fraction. The origin of the receptors is a woman aged 30 to 39 in good health.

The CDR3 region is CASSRTGPGELFF. For the CDR3, the DNA is TGTGCCAGCAGTCGGACGGGACCTGGGGAGCTGTTTTTT. The V gene is TRBV6-5, the J gene TRBJ2-2, with D tentatively TRBD1 or TRBD2 (5 bases each). The CDR3 is 13 amino acids. Per germline, CDR1 MNHEY and CDR2 SVGAGI. Trimming left V 5 bases short and J 8 bases short, with 12 bases between.

The chain is built from TRBV11-1 and TRBJ2-1; 8 bases line up with TRBD2. CDR1 SGHAT and CDR2 FQDESV come from the germline V gene (reference sequence). This CDR3 has 15 amino acids. V gave up 5 bases and J gave up 12 bases; unmatched junction bases: 15. The DNA for the CDR3 is TGTGCCAGCAGCCCATCACCAGTGAGCGGGACTAGGCAGTTCTTC. Translation gives CASSPSPVSGTRQFF.

The chain joins TRBV5-1 to TRBJ2-2; no reliable D call. CDR1 is SGHRS and CDR2 is YFSETQ in the germline V gene. The germline V and J ends were trimmed by 3 bases and 0 bases, with 6 bases remaining between them. The CDR3 runs to 14 residues. The DNA of the CDR3 is TGCGCCAGCAGCTACTATTCGAACACCGGGGAGCTGTTTTTT. Protein sequence: CASSYYSNTGELFF.

The V gene is TRBV14, the J gene TRBJ1-1, with unresolved D. Per the germline V gene, CDR1 is SGHDN and CDR2 is FVKESK. This CDR3 has 14 residues. V was cut by 0 bases and J by 9 bases, with 14 bases left in between. CDR3 coding DNA: TGTGCCAGCAGCCAAGATTTGGGCAATTCGAAAGCTTTCTTT. Residues: CASSQDLGNSKAFF.

This clone turned up a few times. The CDR3 DNA follows: TGCAGCGCAGGGCCAGGGGCGGGCGCAGATACGCAGTATTTT. It encodes CSAGPGAGADTQYF. V is TRBV29-1 and J is TRBJ2-3; a possible D gene is TRBD1 (6 bases). Germline V CDR1 and CDR2: SQVTM, ANQGSEA. Deletions cut 7 bases from V and 4 bases from J, with 18 bases between. The CDR3 sequence is 14 residues long.

The rearrangement uses TRBV9 and TRBJ2-2; 8 bases line up with TRBD2. Trimming at V came to 0 bases and at J to 7 bases, leaving 5 bases not matched to a gene. The CDR3 covers 15 residues. Germline V CDR1 and CDR2: SGDLS, YYNGEE. The CDR3, as DNA: TGTGCCAGCAGCGTAGGCGGGACTAGGCACGGGGAGCTGTTTTTT. This encodes CASSVGGTRHGELFF.

The chain combines TRBV19 with TRBJ1-5; possible D gene TRBD1, 5 bases. The CDR3 extends over 15 amino acids. The germline V and J ends were trimmed by 7 bases and 7 bases, with 20 bases remaining between them. Germline CDR1 is LNHDA and CDR2 is SQIVND (reference sequence). The CDR3, as DNA: TGTGCCAGTATGGTCGGGCAGGGTCAATGGCAGCCCCAGCATTTT. This sequence encodes CASMVGQGQWQPQHF. The complete variable domain, with remaining parts taken from reference TRBV19 and TRBJ1-5, reads DGGITQSPKYLFRKEGQNVTLSCEQNLNHDAMYWYRQDPGQGLRLIYYSQIVNDFQKGDIAEGYSVSREKKESFPLTVTSAQKNPTAFYLCASMVGQGQWQPQHFGDGTRLSIL.

This clone was seen a few times. The chain has TRBV25-1 and TRBJ2-2; D is ambiguous. Germline CDR1 MGHDK, CDR2 SYGVNS. V gave up 8 bases and J gave up 2 bases, with 15 bases separating them. This CDR3 has 15 amino acids. The CDR3 nucleotides are TGTGCCAGCTATGACTCAAACCTTAACACCGGGGAGCTGTTTTTT. Its protein product is CASYDSNLNTGELFF.

J is TRBJ2-7 and V is TRBV11-1; 10 bases map to TRBD2. Germline CDR1 reads SGHAT; CDR2 reads FQDESV (reference sequence). This CDR3 has 16 amino acids. V gave up 1 base and J gave up 3 bases; unmatched junction bases: 6. CDR3 nucleotides: TGTGCCAGCAGCTTAGGTACTAGCGGGATTGTCTACGAGCAGTACTTC. Translation gives CASSLGTSGIVYEQYF.

The V gene is TRBV5-1, the J gene TRBJ2-7, with 11 bases that match TRBD2. Per the germline V gene, CDR1 is SGHRS and CDR2 is YFSETQ. This CDR3 contains 14 residues. J was trimmed by 6 bases and V by 1 base; bases with no gene match: 3. In DNA form, the CDR3 reads TGCGCCAGCAGCTTGCGCCTAGCGGGAGGCGAGCAGTACTTC. This gives the protein CASSLRLAGGEQYF.

The chain employs TRBV6-1 and TRBJ1-2; TRBD1 is a possible D gene (5 bases). V was clipped by 0 bases and J by 4 bases, with 18 bases between them. CDR1 is MNHNS and CDR2 is SASEGT in the germline V gene. CDR3 size: 17 residues. The CDR3 spells CASSEALRGIGTYGYTF. DNA of the CDR3: TGTGCCAGCAGTGAAGCGCTTCGGGGAATCGGGACCTATGGCTACACCTTC.

This sequence joins TRBV28 and TRBJ2-1, with D perhaps matching TRBD1 (6 bases). The CDR3 is made up of 13 amino acids. Trimming cost V 6 bases and J 12 bases, with 18 bases left between them. Germline-derived CDR1 and CDR2 are MDHEN and SYDVKM. The CDR3 loop is CASSSTVGGGQFF. In DNA, the CDR3 is TGTGCCAGCAGCTCAACCGTAGGGGGTGGGCAGTTCTTC.

This clone occurred once. The V and J genes are TRBV6-6 and TRBJ1-1; maybe TRBD1 (5 bases). Germline V gene sequence: CDR1 MNHNY, CDR2 SVGAGI (reference sequence). The CDR3 covers 14 residues. V was pared by 4 bases and J by 0 bases, with 9 bases between. CDR3 protein: CASSSKGMNTEAFF. In DNA, the CDR3 is TGTGCCAGCAGTTCTAAGGGGATGAACACTGAAGCTTTCTTT.

The genes are TRBV5-1 and TRBJ2-2; TRBD2 is a possible D gene (6 bases). The CDR3 consists of 14 residues. From germline, CDR1 is SGHRS and CDR2 YFSETQ. V lost 0 bases and J 6 bases, leaving 9 bases between the germline ends. CDR3 in amino acids: CASSLGRAAGELFF. The CDR3, as DNA: TGCGCCAGCAGCTTGGGGAGGGCCGCCGGGGAGCTGTTTTTT.

The DNA of the CDR3 is TGTGCCAGCAGTACCGAACAGGGGGCGACTAGCGGGCTTGACTCTGGGGCCAACGTCCTGACTTTC. Encoded protein: CASSTEQGATSGLDSGANVLTF. This rearrangement joins TRBV27 to TRBJ2-6, with a possible D match to TRBD2 (10 bases). The CDR3 has 22 residues. Germline V CDR1 and CDR2: MNHEY, SMNVEV (reference sequence). The V and J ends lost 5 bases and 0 bases respectively, with 29 bases between them.

The genes are TRBV28 and TRBJ1-5; no definite D call. Trimming took off 1 base at V and 7 bases at J, with 14 bases between the two ends. CDR3 length equals 15 residues. The germline V gene has CDR1 MDHEN and CDR2 SYDVKM. CDR3 coding DNA: TGTGCCAGCAGTTTATTATTGGGTGCCCACCAGCCCCAGCATTTT. Translated, it gives CASSLLLGAHQPQHF.

This clone showed up just once. This specimen includes other DNA sequences encoding the same CDR3. The chain combines TRBV5-1 with TRBJ2-7; the D gene is possibly TRBD2 (5 bases). The CDR3 is made up of 16 amino acids. Looked up from germline, CDR1 is SGHRS and CDR2 is YFSETQ. The V end was cut by 1 base, the J end by 0 bases, with 14 bases between. CDR3 amino acids: CASSLSFGSPSYEQYF. The DNA for the CDR3 is TGCGCCAGCAGCTTGTCGTTTGGGAGCCCCTCCTACGAGCAGTACTTC.

The rearrangement uses TRBV15 and TRBJ2-1; TRBD2 agrees at 8 bases. J gave up 9 bases and V 0 bases, and 10 bases lay outside the gene matches. Germline V lookup: CDR1 LNHNV, CDR2 YYDKDF (reference sequence). The CDR3 is 16 residues long. CDR3 sequence (DNA): TGTGCCACCAGCAGAGATCCCGAGACTAGCGTCGCTGAGCAGTTCTTC. Protein: CATSRDPETSVAEQFF.

The rearrangement joins TRBV28 to TRBJ2-7; TRBD2 is a possible D gene (5 bases). V was shortened by 6 bases and J by 3 bases, with 27 bases between the two germline ends. Germline V gene sequence: CDR1 MDHEN, CDR2 SYDVKM. This CDR3 region has 18 residues. The CDR3 spells CASSRTTPSGVKGYEQYF. Here the CDR3 DNA reads TGTGCCAGCAGCCGAACGACCCCCTCCGGGGTGAAGGGCTACGAGCAGTACTTC.

V gene TRBV2 combines with J gene TRBJ1-1; TRBD1 is a possible D gene (5 bases). The CDR3 loop spans 16 amino acids. CDR1 is SNHLY, CDR2 FYNNEI, per germline. V lost 7 bases to trimming and J lost 1 base, with 19 bases between them. CDR3: CASTLQGLAPNTEAFF. As DNA, the CDR3 is TGTGCCAGCACCCTGCAGGGCCTCGCGCCGAACACTGAAGCTTTCTTT.

The chain joins TRBV28 to TRBJ2-2; TRBD1 is a possible D gene (5 bases). V was clipped by 8 bases and J by 8 bases, with 12 bases between them. The germline V gene encodes CDR1 MDHEN and CDR2 SYDVKM. The CDR3 runs to 12 residues. The CDR3 DNA reads as TGTGCCAGCTGTCTTAGACAGGGGGAGCTGTTTTTT. This encodes CASCLRQGELFF.

This clone was seen a handful of times. The gene calls are TRBV7-3 and TRBJ2-3; 7 bases map to TRBD2. Trimming took 5 bases from V and 5 from J; bases not matched to a gene: 10. The CDR3 covers 15 residues. CDR1 and CDR2 (germline): SGHTA, FQGTGA. Here the CDR3 reads CASSPQAGGRDTQYF. For the CDR3, the DNA is TGTGCCAGCAGCCCACAAGCCGGCGGGAGAGATACGCAGTATTTT.